The 21 T cell receptor beta chains reported below all come from one sample, sequenced in a study of graft-versus-host responses after intestinal transplantation (dated by TCRdb to the early 2020s). No antigens are known for them. The sample's time point label, in plain terms: cells obtained before transplantation from donor or recipient. Libraries were prepared through the immunoSEQ multiplex PCR assay. In its TCRdb copy, this immuneACCESS table keeps in-frame sequences only and misses some clones. Where compared with another copy, unresolved V genes explain less than half of these, and the others have no known cause. The sample records 65,000 to 90,000 clones, approximately 89% of which are singletons. The ten top clones hold less than 8.5% of the sample. Sequenced here: unstimulated CD8+ T cells sorted from spleen or lymph node cells, sampled before transplant. The receptor set was obtained from a human donor who was the organ donor for an intestinal transplant.

CDR3: CASSLLGLYGYTF. CDR3 in DNA: TGTGCCAGCAGCCTGTTAGGGCTCTATGGCTACACCTTC. The chain uses TRBV14 and TRBJ1-2; no definite D call. Germline V lookup: CDR1 SGHDN, CDR2 FVKESK. The CDR3 is 13 residues long. V was clipped by 4 bases and J by 4 bases, with 10 bases between them.

The chain joins TRBV6-1 to TRBJ2-5, with D maybe TRBD1 (5 bases). The CDR3 covers 15 residues. With 2 bases removed from V and 5 bases from J, the gap between germline ends came to 15 bases. Per the germline V gene, CDR1 is MNHNS and CDR2 is SASEGT. The CDR3 here is CASSETSGLPETQYF. CDR3 DNA sequence: TGTGCCAGCAGTGAAACCTCAGGGTTACCGGAGACCCAGTACTTC.

The chain joins TRBV5-5 to TRBJ2-2; possibly TRBD1 or TRBD2 for D (5 bases each). This CDR3 spans 18 amino acids. Germline CDR1 and CDR2: SGHKS and YYEKEE (reference sequence). Trimming cost V 0 bases and J 2 bases, with 17 bases left between them. The DNA of the CDR3 is TGTGCCAGCAGCTTGGATTTAGTGGGGACGGGAAACACCGGGGAGCTGTTTTTT. This sequence encodes CASSLDLVGTGNTGELFF.

The rearrangement links TRBV6-5 to TRBJ1-2; D is possibly TRBD1 (5 bases). The CDR3 sequence is 12 residues long. Trimming shortened V by 5 bases and J by 3 bases, and 7 bases separated the two germline ends. Germline V gene data show CDR1 as MNHEY and CDR2 as SVGAGI. As DNA, the CDR3 is TGTGCCAGCAGTACGGGGGACTATGGCTACACCTTC. Protein: CASSTGDYGYTF.

V is TRBV7-9 and J is TRBJ2-7; TRBD1 is a possible D gene (6 bases). The CDR3 is 14 residues long. Germline V gives CDR1 SEHNR, CDR2 FQNEAQ (reference sequence). V dropped 1 base and J dropped 2 bases, with 9 bases sitting between them. The CDR3 DNA reads TGTGCCAGCAGCTTAGAGGACAGTCCCTACGAGCAGTACTTC. Its protein is CASSLEDSPYEQYF.

This chain uses TRBV27 with TRBJ1-5; D is ambiguous. Germline V gives CDR1 MNHEY, CDR2 SMNVEV (reference sequence). The V gene lost 6 bases and the J gene lost 6 bases, with 9 bases spanning the gap. The CDR3 sequence is 12 residues long. CDR3 region: CASSRRGQPQHF. The CDR3 coding sequence is TGTGCCAGCAGCCGACGGGGTCAGCCCCAGCATTTT.

CDR3 in DNA: TGTGCCAGCAGCTCTGGGGGAATGAACACTGAAGCTTTCTTT. Its translation is CASSSGGMNTEAFF. This rearrangement joins TRBV11-3 to TRBJ1-1, with D possibly being TRBD1 (5 bases). V was shortened by 4 bases and J by 0 bases, with 9 bases between the two germline ends. This CDR3 spans 14 amino acids. Germline V gene lookup returns CDR1 SGHNT and CDR2 YENEEA. Full variable domain (missing parts from reference TRBV11-3 and TRBJ1-1): EAGVVQSPRYKIIEKKQPVAFWCNPISGHNTLYWYLQNLGQGPELLIRYENEEAVDDSQLPKDRFSAERLKGVDSTLKIQPAELGDSAVYLCASSSGGMNTEAFFGQGTRLTVV.

This chain links TRBV9 with TRBJ1-1; 7 bases align to TRBD1. The V gene end was trimmed by 4 bases and the J gene end by 7 bases; junction bases not matched to a gene: 10. This CDR3 region has 14 residues. Germline CDR1 reads SGDLS; CDR2 reads YYNGEE. CDR3 region: CASSPGRGHGEAFF. Here the CDR3 DNA reads TGTGCCAGCAGCCCGGGGAGGGGGCATGGTGAAGCTTTCTTT.

This clone was observed once. This chain joins TRBV19 and TRBJ2-7; 7 bases align to TRBD1. Germline V gives CDR1 LNHDA, CDR2 SQIVND (reference sequence). The trim removed 5 bases at V and 5 bases at J, leaving 9 bases unmatched. The CDR3 has 14 residues. DNA for the CDR3: TGTGCCAGTAGTTTTTCCAATACAGGGGACGAGCAGTACTTC. The encoded protein is CASSFSNTGDEQYF.

The gene calls are TRBV5-1 and TRBJ2-6, with 7 bases identical to TRBD1. CDR3 size: 18 residues. Germline V gene sequence: CDR1 SGHRS, CDR2 YFSETQ. Unmatched junction bases numbered 6, after V lost 0 bases and J lost 0 bases. DNA for the CDR3: TGCGCCAGCAGCTTGGCAACAGGGGTCCTCTCTGGGGCCAACGTCCTGACTTTC. As protein: CASSLATGVLSGANVLTF.

This clone has only a few counts. V gene TRBV6-5 combines with J gene TRBJ2-1; TRBD1 is a possible D gene (5 bases). The CDR3 sequence is 13 residues long. Between the trimmed V and J ends, which lost 8 bases and 7 bases, there was a span of 15 bases. Germline values: CDR1 MNHEY, CDR2 SVGAGI. CDR3 DNA sequence: TGTGCCAGCCAGGACACCTTGGGGAATGAGCAGTTCTTC. Protein: CASQDTLGNEQFF.

The gene calls are TRBV5-1 and TRBJ2-7; TRBD1 agrees at 7 bases. V was pared by 2 bases and J by 2 bases, with 10 bases of the junction left unmatched. The CDR3 is 16 amino acids. Germline V gives CDR1 SGHRS, CDR2 YFSETQ. CDR3 in DNA: TGCGCCAGCAGCTTTGACGACAGGGCCGCCACCTACGAGCAGTACTTC. Amino acids: CASSFDDRAATYEQYF.

The chain uses TRBV19 and TRBJ2-7; 7 positions match TRBD2. The CDR3 totals 13 residues. The J segment lost 7 bases and the V segment lost 4 bases, leaving 7 bases of the junction unmatched. Germline lookup yields CDR1 LNHDA and CDR2 SQIVND (reference sequence). CDR3 region: CASSNGLVLEQYF. The CDR3, as DNA: TGTGCCAGTAGTAACGGACTAGTTCTGGAGCAGTACTTC.

The genes are TRBV29-1 and TRBJ2-1, with D possibly being TRBD1 (7 bases). Between the trimmed V and J ends, which lost 6 bases and 3 bases, there was a span of 18 bases. This CDR3 is 15 amino acids long. Germline CDR1 SQVTM, CDR2 ANQGSEA. Here the CDR3 reads CSVGGGNRGYNEQFF. The CDR3 bases are TGCAGCGTGGGTGGGGGGAACAGGGGCTACAATGAGCAGTTCTTC.

The chain uses TRBV6-5 and TRBJ2-7, with D maybe TRBD2 (5 bases). The V end was cut by 5 bases, the J end by 2 bases, with 13 bases between. Looked up from germline, CDR1 is MNHEY and CDR2 is SVGAGI. This CDR3 spans 14 amino acids. The CDR3 DNA reads as TGTGCCAGCAGTCCCGAACCGGGAACCTACGAGCAGTACTTC. This sequence encodes CASSPEPGTYEQYF.

The chain links TRBV5-4 to TRBJ2-3; D is unclear. The CDR3 is made up of 16 amino acids. Trimming cost V 3 bases and J 0 bases, with 14 bases left between them. The germline gives CDR1 SGHNT, CDR2 YYREEE (reference sequence). The DNA for the CDR3 is TGTGCCAGCAGCTCGCCTGGCGAGACAAGCACAGATACGCAGTATTTT. This gives the protein CASSSPGETSTDTQYF.

The V call is TRBV5-1, the J call TRBJ1-2; D gene ambiguous. Trimming cost V 4 bases and J 5 bases, with 21 bases left between them. The CDR3 has 16 residues. Germline-derived CDR1 and CDR2 are SGHRS and YFSETQ. The CDR3 reads CASSPLRAGGNYGYTF. The CDR3 DNA is TGCGCCAGCAGCCCTCTACGGGCAGGCGGAAATTATGGCTACACCTTC.

The V gene is TRBV28, the J gene TRBJ1-5; no reliable D call. The CDR3 loop spans 11 amino acids. Germline V gene sequence: CDR1 MDHEN, CDR2 SYDVKM. V lost 1 base, J lost 6 bases, and 1 base lay in between. CDR3 coding DNA: TGTGCCAGCAGTTTATCTCAGCCCCAGCATTTT. Its translation: CASSLSQPQHF.

V is TRBV9 and J is TRBJ2-1, with a tentative D call TRBD2 (5 bases). The V end was cut by 4 bases, the J end by 1 base, with 12 bases between. In germline, CDR1 is SGDLS, CDR2 YYNGEE. CDR3 length: 15 residues. CDR3 in amino acids: CASSLEGVSYNEQFF. CDR3 nucleotides: TGTGCCAGCAGCCTAGAGGGAGTTTCCTACAATGAGCAGTTCTTC.

The rearrangement joins TRBV5-1 to TRBJ2-1; maybe TRBD2 (5 bases). The CDR3 is 14 amino acids. The germline V gene encodes CDR1 SGHRS and CDR2 YFSETQ. Trimming took 1 base from V and 5 from J, leaving 10 bases between them. CDR3 residues: CASSLLAEDNEQFF. DNA for the CDR3: TGCGCCAGCAGCTTGCTCGCGGAGGACAATGAGCAGTTCTTC.

J is TRBJ1-2 and V is TRBV27; maybe TRBD1 (5 bases). This CDR3 has 13 amino acids. Germline V gene data show CDR1 as MNHEY and CDR2 as SMNVEV (reference sequence). V was cut by 8 bases and J by 5 bases, with 15 bases left in between. The CDR3 spells CASSRGPTYGYTF. CDR3 coding DNA: TGTGCCAGCTCTCGGGGACCGACATATGGCTACACCTTC.